What follows are 18 T cell receptor beta chains derived from one specimen sequenced in a study of a mutant IDH1 vaccine in newly diagnosed glioma. Their antigens are not known. Profiled with immunoSEQ multiplex PCR; TCRdb holds only in-frame clones, not every one. The sample yields 40,000 or so clones, around 82% seen once. The time point is: week 5, during vaccination. What each vaccine dose contained was 300 ug of mutant IDH1 20-mer peptide, accompanied by topical imiquimod. The sequences come from PBMCs, collected from a glioma patient whose treatment included an IDH1 peptide vaccine. The receptors derive from a man aged 35-49 years with glioma.

The chain is built from TRBV10-2 and TRBJ1-4; weak D call: TRBD1 (6 bases). From germline, CDR1 is WSHSY and CDR2 SAAADI. The CDR3 loop spans 15 amino acids. Trimming cost V 5 bases and J 5 bases, with 15 bases left between them. DNA for the CDR3: TGCGCCAGCAGTAGCTACAGGGCGAGGAATGAAAAACTGTTTTTT. Its protein product is CASSSYRARNEKLFF.

The chain recombines TRBV7-8 with TRBJ1-2; D ambiguous. Germline V gene data show CDR1 as SGHVS and CDR2 as FQNEAQ. The CDR3 runs 14 residues. Trimming removed 0 bases at V and 5 bases at J, with 10 bases between. The CDR3 sequence: CASSLASTGYGYTF. In nucleotides, the CDR3 is TGTGCCAGCAGCTTAGCCTCCACCGGGTATGGCTACACCTTC. Using reference TRBV7-8 and TRBJ1-2 for the parts outside the CDR3, the full variable domain is GAGVSQSPRYKVAKRGQDVALRCDPISGHVSLFWYQQALGQGPEFLTYFQNEAQLDKSGLPSDRFFAERPEGSVSTLKIQRTQQEDSAVYLCASSLASTGYGYTFGSGTRLTVV.

This clone is a singleton in its sample. CDR3 region: CASSSRDSLSEQYF. The DNA of the CDR3 is TGTGCCAGCAGCAGCCGGGACTCCTTGAGCGAGCAGTACTTC. The J gene is TRBJ2-7, the V gene TRBV7-6, with a possible D match to TRBD2 (6 bases). From germline, CDR1 is SGHVS and CDR2 FNYEAQ. CDR3 length: 14 residues. Trimming stripped 5 bases from V and 6 bases from J, with 17 bases between.

This clone came up once. V is TRBV14 and J is TRBJ1-4; D remains ambiguous. V lost 4 bases to trimming and J lost 4 bases, with 10 bases between them. This CDR3 spans 14 amino acids. Germline CDR1 reads SGHDN; CDR2 reads FVKESK. CDR3 loop: CASSPGGFNEKLFF. In nucleotides, the CDR3 is TGTGCCAGCAGCCCAGGAGGATTTAATGAAAAACTGTTTTTT.

V gene TRBV7-8 combines with J gene TRBJ2-6, with TRBD1 as a possible D gene (5 bases). Trimming shortened V by 5 bases and J by 0 bases, and 11 bases separated the two germline ends. Germline V gene lookup returns CDR1 SGHVS and CDR2 FQNEAQ. This CDR3 is built from 16 residues. The CDR3 sequence: CASSLYDSSGANVLTF. Here the CDR3 DNA reads TGTGCCAGCAGCCTGTACGACAGCTCTGGGGCCAACGTCCTGACTTTC.

The rearrangement links TRBV6-1 to TRBJ1-2; D remains unclear. CDR1 is MNHNS and CDR2 is SASEGT in the germline V gene. There are 13 residues in the CDR3. Trimming removed 7 bases at V and 5 bases at J, with 14 bases between. The CDR3 bases are TGTGCCAGCAAGCCGGGTCTAGATTATGGCTACACCTTC. As protein: CASKPGLDYGYTF.

This clone has only a few counts. This chain uses TRBV30 with TRBJ2-5; weak D call: TRBD2 (5 bases). This CDR3 has 13 amino acids. The V end was cut by 0 bases, the J end by 5 bases, with 10 bases between. Germline values: CDR1 GTSNPN, CDR2 SVGIG (reference sequence). The DNA of the CDR3 is TGTGCCTGGAGTGTACTAGGGATGGAGACCCAGTACTTC. Amino acids: CAWSVLGMETQYF.

This clone was found a few times. This chain joins TRBV27 and TRBJ1-1; D gene uncertain. Looked up from germline, CDR1 is MNHEY and CDR2 is SMNVEV (reference sequence). This CDR3 comprises 16 residues. V lost 2 bases and J lost 1, with 14 bases in between. This CDR3 is CASSLVGTFRNTEAFF. CDR3 bases: TGTGCCAGCAGTTTAGTTGGAACATTCAGGAACACTGAAGCTTTCTTT.

The genes are TRBV4-1 and TRBJ2-5; 9 bases are shared with TRBD1. CDR1 MGHRA and CDR2 YSYEKL come from the germline V gene. This CDR3 contains 16 residues. V lost 3 bases and J lost 9; bases outside the gene matches: 14. The CDR3 reads CASSQEPGQGISAQYF. In DNA form, the CDR3 reads TGCGCCAGCAGCCAGGAACCGGGACAGGGTATTTCTGCCCAGTACTTC.

V gene TRBV6-5 combines with J gene TRBJ1-2; D remains ambiguous. The ends were cut back, 1 base at V and 1 base at J, with 13 bases in the middle. This CDR3 spans 16 amino acids. Germline CDR1 reads MNHEY; CDR2 reads SVGAGI. CDR3 sequence reads: CASSYWGEASNYGYTF. CDR3 in DNA: TGTGCCAGCAGTTACTGGGGTGAGGCCAGTAACTATGGCTACACCTTC.

This chain uses TRBV10-1 with TRBJ2-7; D may be TRBD2 (5 bases). Trimming pared 7 bases from V and 5 bases from J, leaving 12 bases between. In germline, CDR1 is WNHNN, CDR2 SYGVQD (reference sequence). The CDR3 is made up of 12 amino acids. The CDR3 spells CASNSGENEQYF. The CDR3 DNA reads TGCGCCAGCAATTCCGGGGAGAACGAGCAGTACTTC.

This chain links TRBV10-2 with TRBJ2-3, with D uncertain. The CDR3 is 14 residues long. CDR1 is WSHSY, CDR2 SAAADI, per germline. The V end lost 8 bases, the J end lost 0 bases, and 12 bases lay between the germline ends. CDR3: CASGVASSTDTQYF. The CDR3 DNA follows: TGCGCCAGCGGGGTGGCTTCTAGCACAGATACGCAGTATTTT.

DNA of the CDR3: TGTGCCAGCAGCGTAGGCGCTAGCGGGGGGTTACTCACAGATACGCAGTATTTT. Protein sequence: CASSVGASGGLLTDTQYF. The chain uses TRBV9 and TRBJ2-3, with 11 bases identical to TRBD2. Germline V gene data show CDR1 as SGDLS and CDR2 as YYNGEE. This CDR3 has 18 residues. V lost 0 bases, J lost 2 bases, and 8 bases stayed unmatched.

The rearrangement uses TRBV4-1 and TRBJ1-1; the D is unclear. Germline V gene sequence: CDR1 MGHRA, CDR2 YSYEKL. The CDR3 consists of 14 residues. Deletions cut 4 bases from V and 1 base from J, with 10 bases between. The CDR3 DNA follows: TGCGCCAGCAGCCCTTGGGAGTCGAACACTGAAGCTTTCTTT. Protein sequence: CASSPWESNTEAFF.

This chain joins TRBV9 and TRBJ2-5, with D tentatively TRBD1 or TRBD2 (5 bases each). This CDR3 is built from 15 residues. Germline V gene data show CDR1 as SGDLS and CDR2 as YYNGEE. Trimming removed 0 bases at V and 1 base at J, with 10 bases between. The CDR3 DNA reads TGTGCCAGCAGCGTAGAGGGACGCCGCCAAGAGACCCAGTACTTC. Translated: CASSVEGRRQETQYF. The complete variable domain, with remaining parts taken from reference TRBV9 and TRBJ2-5, reads DSGVTQTPKHLITATGQRVTLRCSPRSGDLSVYWYQQSLDQGLQFLIQYYNGEERAKGNILERFSAQQFPDLHSELNLSSLELGDSALYFCASSVEGRRQETQYFGPGTRLLVL.

This chain joins TRBV5-4 and TRBJ1-2; TRBD1 is a possible D gene (6 bases). Germline values: CDR1 SGHNT, CDR2 YYREEE (reference sequence). V was clipped by 0 bases and J by 4 bases, with 13 bases between them. CDR3 length: 15 residues. CDR3 nucleotides: TGTGCCAGCAGCTTGGCCGGGGGGGCCCTCTATGGCTACACCTTC. This translates into CASSLAGGALYGYTF.

The gene calls are TRBV7-9 and TRBJ2-5; 7 bases map to TRBD1. J was trimmed by 0 bases and V by 5 bases; bases with no gene match: 6. The CDR3 runs 15 residues. Germline lookup yields CDR1 SEHNR and CDR2 FQNEAQ (reference sequence). Here the CDR3 reads CASSPTGDYQETQYF. The DNA for the CDR3 is TGTGCCAGCAGCCCTACAGGGGATTACCAAGAGACCCAGTACTTC. The whole variable domain, remainder taken from reference TRBV7-9 and TRBJ2-5, is DTGVSQNPRHKITKRGQNVTFRCDPISEHNRLYWYRQTLGQGPEFLTYFQNEAQLEKSRLLSDRFSAERPKGSFSTLEIQRTEQGDSAMYLCASSPTGDYQETQYFGPGTRLLVL.

The chain is built from TRBV4-1 and TRBJ2-1; tentative D call: TRBD2 (7 bases). The CDR3 totals 18 residues. Germline assignment: CDR1 MGHRA and CDR2 YSYEKL. The V and J ends lost 2 bases and 0 bases respectively, with 17 bases between them. CDR3 residues: CASSQTRGASVSYNEQFF. Here the CDR3 DNA reads TGCGCCAGCAGCCAAACTCGGGGGGCATCGGTCTCCTACAATGAGCAGTTCTTC.